This T cell receptor (beta chain) was retrieved from a study of cytomegalovirus exposure and HLA in healthy donors. Overall study context: HLA-typed donors were the source of about 85 million unique TCRs held in an early data release. Points from the study as a whole: One variant, a missense change in DCLRE1C, was linked in a later analysis to TCR beta V- and J-gene trimming.

The study ran its PCR with 60 Vbeta and 13 Jbeta primers. Profiled with immunoSEQ multiplex PCR; TCRdb holds only in-frame clones, not every one. The sample carries around 250,000 clones, approximately 82% recorded once. Concerning this clone itself: As yet, its antigen is unknown.

Germline V lookup: CDR1 SGHTA, CDR2 FQGTGA. Deletions cut 3 bases from V and 7 bases from J, with 10 bases between. The CDR3 spans 13 residues. Sequenced: PBMCs. The chain combines TRBV7-3 with TRBJ2-1; the D gene is possibly TRBD1 (5 bases). The receptor comes from a woman in her fifties or sixties in good health and CMV-seropositive. The CDR3 region has the DNA TGTGCCAGCAGCTTGACAGTAGATAATGAGCAGTTCTTC. Translated: CASSLTVDNEQFF.